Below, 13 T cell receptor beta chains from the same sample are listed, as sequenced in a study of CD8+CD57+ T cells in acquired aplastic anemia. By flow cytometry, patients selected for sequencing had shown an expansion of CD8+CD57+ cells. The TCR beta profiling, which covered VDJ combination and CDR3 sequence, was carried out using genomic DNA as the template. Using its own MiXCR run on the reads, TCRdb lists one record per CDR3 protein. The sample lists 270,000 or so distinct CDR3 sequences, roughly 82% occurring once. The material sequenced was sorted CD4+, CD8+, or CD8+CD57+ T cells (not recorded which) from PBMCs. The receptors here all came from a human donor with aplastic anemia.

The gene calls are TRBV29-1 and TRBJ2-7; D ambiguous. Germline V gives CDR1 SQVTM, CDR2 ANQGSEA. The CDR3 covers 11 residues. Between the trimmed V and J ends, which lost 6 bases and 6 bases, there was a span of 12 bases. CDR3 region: CSVPLGAEQYF. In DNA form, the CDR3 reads TGCAGCGTCCCTTTAGGAGCCGAGCAGTACTTC.

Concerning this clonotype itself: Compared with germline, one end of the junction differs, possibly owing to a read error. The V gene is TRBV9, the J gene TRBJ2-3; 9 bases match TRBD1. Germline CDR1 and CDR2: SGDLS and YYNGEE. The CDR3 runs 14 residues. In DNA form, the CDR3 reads TGTGCCAGCAGCTCACCGGACAGGGGCTTGGCCTATGATTTT. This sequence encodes CASSSPDRGLAYDF.

In DNA form, the CDR3 reads TGTGCCAGCAGCTTAGAGGGAGGTGGGACAACCCAGTATTTT. Translated: CASSLEGGGTTQYF. V is TRBV7-8 and J is TRBJ2-3; D possibly matches TRBD1 or TRBD2 (6 bases each). With 1 base removed from V and 12 bases from J, the gap between germline ends came to 17 bases. The CDR3 covers 14 residues. Per the germline V gene, CDR1 is SGHVS and CDR2 is FQNEAQ.

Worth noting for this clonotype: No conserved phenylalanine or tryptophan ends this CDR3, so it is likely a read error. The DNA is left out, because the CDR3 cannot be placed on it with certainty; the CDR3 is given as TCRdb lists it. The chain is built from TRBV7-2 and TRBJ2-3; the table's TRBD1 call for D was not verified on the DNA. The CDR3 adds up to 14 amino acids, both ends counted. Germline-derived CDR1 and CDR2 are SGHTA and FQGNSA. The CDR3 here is CASSLAGGADKGYI.

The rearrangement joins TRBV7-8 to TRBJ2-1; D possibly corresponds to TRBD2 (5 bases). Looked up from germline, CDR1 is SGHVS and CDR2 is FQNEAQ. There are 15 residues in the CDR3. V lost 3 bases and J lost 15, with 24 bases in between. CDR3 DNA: TGTGCCAGCAGCTTTAATCCAGAGGGAACAGCCGTTTCGTTCTTC. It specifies CASSFNPEGTAVSFF.

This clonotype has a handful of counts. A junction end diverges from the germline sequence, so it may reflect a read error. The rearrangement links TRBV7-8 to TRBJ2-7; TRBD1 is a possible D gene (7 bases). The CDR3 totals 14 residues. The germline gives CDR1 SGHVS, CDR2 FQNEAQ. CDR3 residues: CASKFTGDSYEQYF. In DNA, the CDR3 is TGTGCCAGCAAGTTCACAGGGGACTCCTACGAGCAGTATTTC.

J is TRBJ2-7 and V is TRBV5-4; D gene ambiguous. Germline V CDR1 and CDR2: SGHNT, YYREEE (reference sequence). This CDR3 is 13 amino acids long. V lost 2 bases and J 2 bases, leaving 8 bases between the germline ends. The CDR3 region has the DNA TGTGCCAGCAGCTTTACTGGCGCCTACGAGCAGTACTTC. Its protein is CASSFTGAYEQYF.

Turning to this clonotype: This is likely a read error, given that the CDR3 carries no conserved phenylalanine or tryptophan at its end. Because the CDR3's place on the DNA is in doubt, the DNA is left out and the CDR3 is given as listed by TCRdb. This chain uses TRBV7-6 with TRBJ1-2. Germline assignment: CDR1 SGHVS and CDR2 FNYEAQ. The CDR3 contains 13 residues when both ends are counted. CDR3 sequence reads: CASSLGRYNSPLH.

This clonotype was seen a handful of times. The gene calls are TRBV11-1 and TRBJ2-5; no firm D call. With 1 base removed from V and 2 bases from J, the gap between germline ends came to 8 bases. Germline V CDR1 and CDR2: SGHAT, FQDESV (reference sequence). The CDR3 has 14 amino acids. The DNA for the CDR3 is TGTGCCAGCAGCTTAGTACGCGAGCAAGAGACCCAGTACTTC. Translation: CASSLVREQETQYF.

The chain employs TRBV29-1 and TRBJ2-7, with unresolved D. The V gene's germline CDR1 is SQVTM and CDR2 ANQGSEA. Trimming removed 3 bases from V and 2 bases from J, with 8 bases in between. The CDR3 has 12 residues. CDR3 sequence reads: CSVDGGAYEQYF. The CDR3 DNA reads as TGCAGCGTTGACGGCGGTGCCTACGAGCAGTACTTC.

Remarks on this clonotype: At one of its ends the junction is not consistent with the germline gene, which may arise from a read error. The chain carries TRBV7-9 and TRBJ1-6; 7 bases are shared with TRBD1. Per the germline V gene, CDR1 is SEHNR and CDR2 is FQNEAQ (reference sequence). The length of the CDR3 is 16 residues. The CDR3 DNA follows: TGTGCCAGCAGCTTGGCACAGGGGCGCAATAACTCACCCCTCCACTTT. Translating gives CASSLAQGRNNSPLHF.

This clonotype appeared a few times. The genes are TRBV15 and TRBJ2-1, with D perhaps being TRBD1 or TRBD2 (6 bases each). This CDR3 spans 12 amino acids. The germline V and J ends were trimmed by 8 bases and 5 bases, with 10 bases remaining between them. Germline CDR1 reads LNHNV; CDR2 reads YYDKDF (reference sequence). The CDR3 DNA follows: TGTGCCACCCGGGGGCCAGACAATGAGCAGTTCTTC. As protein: CATRGPDNEQFF.

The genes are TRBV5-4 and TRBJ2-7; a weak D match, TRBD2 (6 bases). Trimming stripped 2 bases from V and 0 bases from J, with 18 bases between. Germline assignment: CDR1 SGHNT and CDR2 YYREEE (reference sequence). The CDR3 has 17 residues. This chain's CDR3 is CASSFTNRETGSYEQYV. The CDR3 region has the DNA TGTGCCAGCAGCTTTACTAACCGGGAGACGGGCTCCTACGAGCAGTACGTC.